This T cell receptor (beta chain) derives from a study of blood T cells in healthy people across ages. Broader study findings: Both naive CD4+ cell counts and diversity were greater in long-lived donors than in aged donors.

Drawing of peripheral blood yielded roughly 9.3 milliliters from each donor. Comment on this clonotype: Its matching antigen is unknown.

Primed by a sample-barcoded 5' primer and a J-beta primer mix, a second PCR proceeded for roughly 7 to 11 cycles. TCRdb re-called the 5' RACE reads through MiXCR, storing one row per CDR3 protein. The sample lists 700,000 to 850,000 distinct CDR3 sequences; 35% to 40% were seen once. The sequence was collected from a man younger than 35 in good health. Specimen: blood.

This CDR3 is CASGGILQGQWDLNYNSPLHF. CDR3 in DNA: TGTGCCAGCGGGGGGATTCTACAAGGACAGTGGGATCTCAACTATAATTCACCCCTCCACTTT. The rearrangement joins TRBV7-8 to TRBJ1-6; TRBD1 is a possible D gene (6 bases). The length of the CDR3 is 21 residues. In germline, CDR1 is SGHVS, CDR2 FQNEAQ. V was cut by 8 bases and J by 3 bases, with 32 bases left in between.